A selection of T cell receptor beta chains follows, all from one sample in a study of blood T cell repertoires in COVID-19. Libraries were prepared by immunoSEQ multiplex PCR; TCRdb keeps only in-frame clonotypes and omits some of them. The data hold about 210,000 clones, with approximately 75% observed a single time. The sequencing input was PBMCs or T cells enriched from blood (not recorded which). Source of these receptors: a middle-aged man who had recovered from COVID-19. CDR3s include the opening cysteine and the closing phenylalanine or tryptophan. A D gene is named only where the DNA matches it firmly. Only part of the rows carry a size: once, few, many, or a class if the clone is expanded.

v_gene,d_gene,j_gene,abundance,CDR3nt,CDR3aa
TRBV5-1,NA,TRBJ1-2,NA,TGCGCCAGCAGTCGGGGACAAACTAACTATGGCTACACCTTC,CASSRGQTNYGYTF
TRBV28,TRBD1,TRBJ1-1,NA,TGTGCCAGCAGTGGGCCGGGACAGGGTCACACTGAAGCTTTCTTT,CASSGPGQGHTEAFF
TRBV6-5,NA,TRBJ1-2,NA,TGTGCCTCCCAGAACGGGAACTATGGCTACACCTTC,CASQNGNYGYTF
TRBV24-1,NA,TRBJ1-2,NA,TGTGCCACCAGTGATTCCGGACTGGACTATGGCTACACCTTC,CATSDSGLDYGYTF
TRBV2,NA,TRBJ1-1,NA,TGTGCCAGCAGTGAAAGTCGACCGGGCACTGAAGCTTTCTTT,CASSESRPGTEAFF
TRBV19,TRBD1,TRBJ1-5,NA,TGTGCCAGTATCCGCAGGGGGGTTGGCAATCAGCCCCAGCATTTT,CASIRRGVGNQPQHF
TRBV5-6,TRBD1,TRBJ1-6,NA,TGTGCCAGCAGCTCCTTTATGGGACAGGGAAATTCACCCCTCCACTTT,CASSSFMGQGNSPLHF
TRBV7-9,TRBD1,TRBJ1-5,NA,TGTGCCAGCAGCCCCGCCACCTCCGGGACAGCGAGCAATCAGCCCCAGCATTTT,CASSPATSGTASNQPQHF
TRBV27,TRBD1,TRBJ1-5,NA,TGTGCCAGCAGTCCTAAGGGGACAGGGTACAATCAGCCCCAGCATTTT,CASSPKGTGYNQPQHF
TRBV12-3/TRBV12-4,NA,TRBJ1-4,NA,TGTGCCAGCAAGATAGGACGGGGTGAAAAACTGTTTTTT,CASKIGRGEKLFF
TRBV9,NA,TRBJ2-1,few,TGTGCCAGCAGCGTAGTAGGAGGGAGCAACAATGAGCAGTTCTTC,CASSVVGGSNNEQFF
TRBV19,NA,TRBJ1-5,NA,TGTGCCAGTAGTATAGAAAAGACAATTCAGCCCCAGCATTTT,CASSIEKTIQPQHF
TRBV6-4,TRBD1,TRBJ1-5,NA,TGTGCCAGCATTAAGGGACAGGGTAGCAATCAGCCCCAGCATTTT,CASIKGQGSNQPQHF
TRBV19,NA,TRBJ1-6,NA,TGTGCCAGTAGTCCCGAAAGGACGGGAAATTCACCCCTCCACTTT,CASSPERTGNSPLHF
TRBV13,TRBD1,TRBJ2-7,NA,TGTGCCAGCAGCTCCCCGACAGGGGGCGTCTACGAGCAGTACTTC,CASSSPTGGVYEQYF
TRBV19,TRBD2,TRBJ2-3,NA,TGTGCCAGTAGTTCCTACAGCGGGATCGGAAGAGATACGCAGTATTTT,CASSSYSGIGRDTQYF
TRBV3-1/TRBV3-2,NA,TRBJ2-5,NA,TGTGCCAGCAGCGAGGGGACCCAGTACTTC,CASSEGTQYF
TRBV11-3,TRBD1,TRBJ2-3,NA,TGTGCCAGCAGCTTAGGGACAGGGGGTCGCGGGGATACGCAGTATTTT,CASSLGTGGRGDTQYF
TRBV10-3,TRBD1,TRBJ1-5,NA,TGTGCCATCAGAGACCCGGGACAGGGGGCTGGGAATCAGCCCCAGCATTTT,CAIRDPGQGAGNQPQHF
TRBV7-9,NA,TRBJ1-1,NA,TGTGCCAGCAGCTTAGTGGGGGGAGTTGGGACTGAAGCTTTCTTT,CASSLVGGVGTEAFF
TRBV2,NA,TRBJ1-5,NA,TGTGCCAGCAGTGACAGGATATTAAAGCCCCAGCATTTT,CASSDRILKPQHF
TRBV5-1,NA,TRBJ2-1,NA,TGCGCCAGCAGCTTGACTACCACCAGCTACAATGAGCAGTTCTTC,CASSLTTTSYNEQFF
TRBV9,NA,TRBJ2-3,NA,TGTGCCAGCAGCGTCCACACAGATACGCAGTATTTT,CASSVHTDTQYF
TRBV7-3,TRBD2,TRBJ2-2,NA,TGTGCCAGCAGCTTAACTGTAGCGGGTAACACCGGGGAGCTGTTTTTT,CASSLTVAGNTGELFF
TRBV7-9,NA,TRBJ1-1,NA,TGTGCCAGCCACGAGGGGGAGAACACTGAAGCTTTCTTT,CASHEGENTEAFF
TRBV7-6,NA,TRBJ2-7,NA,TGTGCCAGCAGCAACGGGTTGGCTAGCCACGAGCAGTACTTC,CASSNGLASHEQYF
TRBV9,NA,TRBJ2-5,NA,TGTGCCAGCAGCGTAGGGGTGGAGAATCAAGAGACCCAGTACTTC,CASSVGVENQETQYF
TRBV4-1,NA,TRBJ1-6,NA,TGCGCCAGCAGCCAAGAGGCGGGCACTTGGTCACCCCTCCACTTT,CASSQEAGTWSPLHF
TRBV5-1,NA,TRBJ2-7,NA,TGCGCCAGCAGCGAGGTTGCGGGTAAAACCTACGAGCAGTACTTC,CASSEVAGKTYEQYF
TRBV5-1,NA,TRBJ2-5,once,TGCGCCAGCAGCTTGGGGGTGGGGCCAGTGACCCAGTACTTC,CASSLGVGPVTQYF
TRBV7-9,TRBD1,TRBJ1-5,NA,TGTGCCAGCAGCCCTGGGACAGACAATCAGCCCCAGCATTTT,CASSPGTDNQPQHF
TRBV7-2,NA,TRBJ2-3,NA,TGTGCCAGCAGCGGATCGGGATACACAGATACGCAGTATTTT,CASSGSGYTDTQYF